This paragraph covers one TCR beta chain sequence. The antigen remains undetermined. Genomic DNA from each subset was divided evenly over several immunoSEQ plates. Original handling: Without quality scores, immunoSEQ junctional reads could not be filtered like full-length reads. Data came from immunoSEQ multiplex PCR; TCRdb stores just in-frame clones and leaves some out. V, J and clone size are those of that table, while D and trimming were read from the DNA. The table shows about 1.5 million clones, with roughly 97% occurring only once. The data are from a study of shared clonotypes between healthy human individuals. General study results and limits: When naive CD4 clonotypes were compared across a few donors, about 4.8% were shared.

The donors, all of them Caucasian adults, lived in Nashville, Tennessee. The clonotype comes from a man aged 30 to 45 in good health. Sequencing was done on a sample of naive CD4+ T cells sorted from blood. As to subset: CD45RA+ positively selected.

The CDR3 protein is CASSRQGTSGRGDTQYF. CDR3 DNA: TGCGCCAGCAGCAGACAGGGGACTAGCGGGAGAGGGGATACGCAGTATTTT. The chain combines TRBV5-1 with TRBJ2-3; 14 bases are a match to TRBD2. The CDR3 sequence is 17 residues long. Germline-derived CDR1 and CDR2 are SGHRS and YFSETQ. The V gene end was trimmed by 4 bases and the J gene end by 6 bases; junction bases not matched to a gene: 10.